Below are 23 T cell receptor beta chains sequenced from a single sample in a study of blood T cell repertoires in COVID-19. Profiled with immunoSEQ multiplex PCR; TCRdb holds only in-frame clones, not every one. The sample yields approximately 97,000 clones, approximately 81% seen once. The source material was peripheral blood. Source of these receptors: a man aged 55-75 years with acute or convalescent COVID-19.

In DNA, the CDR3 is TGTGCCAGCAGCGTCCGGGACAGGGGGTTCTACGAGCAGTACTTC. Protein sequence: CASSVRDRGFYEQYF. This chain links TRBV11-2 with TRBJ2-7; 11 bases map to TRBD1. Germline CDR1 SGHAT, CDR2 FQNNGV. The CDR3 runs to 15 residues. V was pared by 5 bases and J by 3 bases, with 6 bases of the junction left unmatched. Filled out from reference TRBV11-2 and TRBJ2-7, the complete variable domain reads EAGVAQSPRYKIIEKRQSVAFWCNPISGHATLYWYQQILGQGPKLLIQFQNNGVVDDSQLPKDRFSAERLKGVDSTLKIQPAKLEDSAVYLCASSVRDRGFYEQYFGPGTRLTVT.

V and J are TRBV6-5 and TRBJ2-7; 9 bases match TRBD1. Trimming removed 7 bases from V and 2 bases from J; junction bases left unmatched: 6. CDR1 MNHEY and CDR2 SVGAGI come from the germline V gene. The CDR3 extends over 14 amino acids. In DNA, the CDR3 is TGTGCCAGCAAATACGACAGGGGGGCCTACGAGCAGTACTTC. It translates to CASKYDRGAYEQYF.

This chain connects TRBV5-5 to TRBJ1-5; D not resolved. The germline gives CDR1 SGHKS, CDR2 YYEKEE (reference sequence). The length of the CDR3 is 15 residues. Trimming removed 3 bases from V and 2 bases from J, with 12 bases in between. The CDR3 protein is CASSYGSLGNQPQHF. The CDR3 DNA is TGTGCCAGCAGCTACGGGTCATTAGGCAATCAGCCCCAGCATTTT.

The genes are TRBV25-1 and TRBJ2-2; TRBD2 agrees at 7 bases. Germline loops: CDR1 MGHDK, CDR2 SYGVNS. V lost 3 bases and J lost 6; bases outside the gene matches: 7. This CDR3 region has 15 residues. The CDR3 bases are TGTGCCAGCAGTGACACTAGCGCGGCTGCCGGGGAGCTGTTTTTT. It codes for CASSDTSAAAGELFF.

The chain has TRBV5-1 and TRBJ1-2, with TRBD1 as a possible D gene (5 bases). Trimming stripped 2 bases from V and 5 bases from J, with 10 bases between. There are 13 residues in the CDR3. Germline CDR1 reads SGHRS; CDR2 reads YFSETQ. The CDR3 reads CASSFTGEYGYTF. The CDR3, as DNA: TGCGCCAGCAGCTTTACAGGAGAGTATGGCTACACCTTC.

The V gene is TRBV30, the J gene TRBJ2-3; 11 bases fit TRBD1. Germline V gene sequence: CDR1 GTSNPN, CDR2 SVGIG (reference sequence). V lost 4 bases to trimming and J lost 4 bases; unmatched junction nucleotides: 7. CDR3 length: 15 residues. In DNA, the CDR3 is TGTGCCTGGAACATAGGGGACAGGGGGTCAGATACGCAGTATTTT. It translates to CAWNIGDRGSDTQYF.

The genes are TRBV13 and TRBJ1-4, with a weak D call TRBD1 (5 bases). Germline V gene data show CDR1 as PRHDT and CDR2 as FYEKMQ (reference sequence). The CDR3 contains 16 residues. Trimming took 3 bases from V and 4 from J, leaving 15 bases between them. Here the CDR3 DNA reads TGTGCCAGCAGCTTGAGTTGGGGGACTCATAATGAAAAACTGTTTTTT. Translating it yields CASSLSWGTHNEKLFF.

The DNA for the CDR3 is TGTGCCAGCAGCTTAGGTCACAGGCGGTCCGTCTCTGGGGCCAACGTCCTGACTTTC. This encodes CASSLGHRRSVSGANVLTF. The V and J genes are TRBV7-2 and TRBJ2-6, with a tentative D call TRBD1 (5 bases). This CDR3 contains 19 residues. Per germline, CDR1 SGHTA and CDR2 FQGNSA. Between the trimmed V and J ends, which lost 1 base and 0 bases, there was a span of 16 bases.

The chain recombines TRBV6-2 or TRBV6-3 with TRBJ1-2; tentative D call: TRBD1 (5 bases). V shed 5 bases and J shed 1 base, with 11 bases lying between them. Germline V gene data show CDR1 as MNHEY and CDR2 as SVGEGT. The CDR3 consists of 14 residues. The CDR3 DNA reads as TGTGCCAGCAGTCTCGCAGGGTTTAACTATGGCTACACCTTC. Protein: CASSLAGFNYGYTF.

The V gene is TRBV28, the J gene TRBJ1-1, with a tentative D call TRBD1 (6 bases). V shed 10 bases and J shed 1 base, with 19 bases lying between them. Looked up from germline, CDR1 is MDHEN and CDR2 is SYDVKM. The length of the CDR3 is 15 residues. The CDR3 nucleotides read TGTGCCACCGACCAACGACGGGGACAGAACACTGAAGCTTTCTTT. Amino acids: CATDQRRGQNTEAFF.

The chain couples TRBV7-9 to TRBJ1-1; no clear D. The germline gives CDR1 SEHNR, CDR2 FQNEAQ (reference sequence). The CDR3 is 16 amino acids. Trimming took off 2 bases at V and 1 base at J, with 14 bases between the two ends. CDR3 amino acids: CASSLTVTLGNTEAFF. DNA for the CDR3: TGTGCCAGCAGCTTAACTGTAACGCTAGGGAACACTGAAGCTTTCTTT.

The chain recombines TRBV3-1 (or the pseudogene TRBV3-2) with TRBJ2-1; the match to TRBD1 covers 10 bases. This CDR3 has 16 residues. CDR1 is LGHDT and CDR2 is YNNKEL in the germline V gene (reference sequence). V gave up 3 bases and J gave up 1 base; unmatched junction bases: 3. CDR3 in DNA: TGTGCCAGCAGCCATTCGGACAGGGGGTCCTACAATGAGCAGTTCTTC. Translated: CASSHSDRGSYNEQFF.

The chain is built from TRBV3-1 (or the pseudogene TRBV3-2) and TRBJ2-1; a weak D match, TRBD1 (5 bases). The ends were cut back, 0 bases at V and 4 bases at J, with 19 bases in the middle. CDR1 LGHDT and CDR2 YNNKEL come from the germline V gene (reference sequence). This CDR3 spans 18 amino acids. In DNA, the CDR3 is TGTGCCAGCAGCCAAGAGGGATCAGGGTCGTACTTTTACAATGAGCAGTTCTTC. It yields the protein CASSQEGSGSYFYNEQFF.

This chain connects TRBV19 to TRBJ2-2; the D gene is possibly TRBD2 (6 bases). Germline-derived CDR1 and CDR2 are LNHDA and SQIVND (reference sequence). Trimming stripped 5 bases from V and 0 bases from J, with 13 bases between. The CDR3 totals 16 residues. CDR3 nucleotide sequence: TGTGCCAGTAGTCCGGGGGTTTCAGCGAACACCGGGGAGCTGTTTTTT. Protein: CASSPGVSANTGELFF.

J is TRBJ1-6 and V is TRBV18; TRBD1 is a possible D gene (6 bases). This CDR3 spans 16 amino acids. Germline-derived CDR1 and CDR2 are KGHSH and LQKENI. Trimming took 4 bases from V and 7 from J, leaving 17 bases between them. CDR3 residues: CASSQNPTGSNSPLHF. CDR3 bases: TGTGCCAGCTCACAAAACCCTACAGGGTCCAATTCACCCCTCCACTTT.

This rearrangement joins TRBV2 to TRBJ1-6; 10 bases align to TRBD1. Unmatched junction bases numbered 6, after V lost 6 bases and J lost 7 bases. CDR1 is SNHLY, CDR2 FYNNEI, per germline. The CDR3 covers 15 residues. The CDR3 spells CASRRGTGENSPLHF. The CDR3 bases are TGTGCCAGCAGGAGGGGGACAGGGGAAAATTCACCCCTCCACTTT.

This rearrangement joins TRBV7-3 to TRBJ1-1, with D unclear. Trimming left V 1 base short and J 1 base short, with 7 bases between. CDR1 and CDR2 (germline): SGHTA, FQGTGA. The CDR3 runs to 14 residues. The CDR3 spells CASSLNPGNTEAFF. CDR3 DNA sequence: TGTGCCAGCAGCTTAAACCCGGGGAACACTGAAGCTTTCTTT.

The CDR3 DNA reads as TGTGCCAGCAGATCCCTATTGGGGCGGGAGTCCTACAATGAGCAGTTCTTC. Translating gives CASRSLLGRESYNEQFF. This rearrangement joins TRBV7-2 to TRBJ2-1; 7 nucleotides agree with TRBD2. The ends lost 6 bases at V and 1 base at J; junction bases unmatched: 12. This CDR3 has 17 amino acids. Germline V gives CDR1 SGHTA, CDR2 FQGNSA.

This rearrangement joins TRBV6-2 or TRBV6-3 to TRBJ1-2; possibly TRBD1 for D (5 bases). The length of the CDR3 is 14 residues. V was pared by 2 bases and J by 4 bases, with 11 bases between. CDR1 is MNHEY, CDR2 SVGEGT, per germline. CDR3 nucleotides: TGTGCCAGCAGTTACACAGGCCTTGGCTATGGCTACACCTTC. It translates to CASSYTGLGYGYTF.

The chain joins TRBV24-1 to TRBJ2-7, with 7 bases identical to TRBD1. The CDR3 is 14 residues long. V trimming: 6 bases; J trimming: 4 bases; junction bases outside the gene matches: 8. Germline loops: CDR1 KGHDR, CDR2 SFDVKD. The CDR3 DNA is TGTGCCACCAGTACAGGGGCGAACAAATACGAGCAGTACTTC. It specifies CATSTGANKYEQYF.

DNA for the CDR3: TGTGCCATCCATACAGGGAGCTCCTACGAGCAGTACTTC. It specifies CAIHTGSSYEQYF. The chain employs TRBV2 and TRBJ2-7, with a weak D call TRBD1 (6 bases). V shed 10 bases and J shed 0 bases, with 13 bases lying between them. This CDR3 has 13 residues. In germline, CDR1 is SNHLY, CDR2 FYNNEI.

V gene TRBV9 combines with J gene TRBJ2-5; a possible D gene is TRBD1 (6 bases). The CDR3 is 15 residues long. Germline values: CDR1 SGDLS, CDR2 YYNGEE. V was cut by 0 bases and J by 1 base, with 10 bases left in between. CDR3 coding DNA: TGTGCCAGCAGCGTAGCTCCAGGGGTCCAAGAGACCCAGTACTTC. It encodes CASSVAPGVQETQYF.

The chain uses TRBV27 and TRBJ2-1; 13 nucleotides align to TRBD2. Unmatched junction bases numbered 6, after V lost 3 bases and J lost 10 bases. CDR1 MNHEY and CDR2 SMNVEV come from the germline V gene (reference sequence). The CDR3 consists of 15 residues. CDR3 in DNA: TGTGCCAGCAGTTTTTTGGGACTAGCGGGACAAGAGCAGTTCTTC. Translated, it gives CASSFLGLAGQEQFF.